This is a list of T cell receptor beta chains from one sample in a study of blood T cell repertoires in COVID-19. Clones were read by immunoSEQ multiplex PCR, and TCRdb kept only the in-frame ones, dropping some. Of approximately 130,000 clones in the sample, 82% were seen once. Sequencing was carried out using peripheral blood. The receptors stem from a human donor in a cohort sampled during active COVID-19. CDR3s include the opening cysteine and the closing phenylalanine or tryptophan. A D gene is named only where the DNA matches it firmly. Not every row has a clone size; where given, it reads once, few, many or a size class.

clone_size,v_call,d_call,j_call,cdr3_aa,cdr3_nt
NA,TRBV5-1,NA,TRBJ2-5,CASSPTEVIQETQYF,TGCGCCAGCAGCCCTACTGAGGTGATCCAAGAGACCCAGTACTTC
NA,TRBV12-3/TRBV12-4,NA,TRBJ1-2,CASSLTGYGYTF,TGTGCCAGCAGTCTTACAGGATATGGCTACACCTTC
NA,TRBV7-8,NA,TRBJ2-2,CALSDGGTGELFF,TGTGCCCTGAGTGATGGGGGGACCGGGGAGCTGTTTTTT
NA,TRBV6-6,TRBD2,TRBJ2-5,CASSRTSGGAGGQTQYF,TGTGCCAGCAGTCGGACTAGCGGGGGGGCCGGCGGCCAGACCCAGTACTTC
NA,TRBV5-4,TRBD1,TRBJ1-2,CASSFTGVVNGYTF,TGTGCCAGCAGCTTTACAGGGGTAGTGAATGGCTACACCTTC
once,TRBV7-8,TRBD1,TRBJ1-1,CASSSGQATEAFF,TGTGCCAGCAGTTCAGGACAGGCCACTGAAGCTTTCTTT
NA,TRBV10-3,TRBD1,TRBJ2-7,CAINPGQPYTYEQYF,TGTGCCATCAACCCGGGACAGCCTTATACCTACGAGCAGTACTTC
NA,TRBV2,TRBD1,TRBJ2-4,CASRGTGDFKNIQYF,TGTGCCAGCAGGGGGACAGGCGATTTTAAAAACATTCAGTACTTC
NA,TRBV18,NA,TRBJ1-1,CASSAYTEAFF,TGTGCCAGCTCAGCGTACACTGAAGCTTTCTTT
NA,TRBV6-4,TRBD2,TRBJ2-2,CASSELAGSTGELFF,TGTGCCAGCAGTGAGCTAGCGGGGAGCACCGGGGAGCTGTTTTTT